This T cell receptor (beta chain) originates from a study of shared clonotypes between healthy human individuals (dated by TCRdb to the early 2020s). Some background on the complete study: A few men and two women, aged 18 to 49 years, made up the cohort. To estimate repertoire size and how much clonotype sharing occurs between individuals, the study deeply sequenced the blood TCR repertoires of five or six healthy adults. To increase sequencing depth and limit assay-specific biases, different laboratories used diverse techniques to prepare libraries and sequence TCR repertoires. Each donor's leukapheresis produced roughly between roughly 0.85 and 9 billion PBMCs. Results the study describes overall, beyond this receptor: Because the study included only a small number of donors, the genetic and exposure-history diversity represented was limited. Sampling was restricted to blood, and TCR repertoires in tissue are likely to differ from TCR repertoires in blood. Based on pairwise subsampling, the degree of clonotype sharing among donors was expected to be affected by sequencing depth.

Measured from the cysteine to the phenylalanine, the CDR3 is 14 residues long. The entry retains the CDR3 DNA only, 42 bases that are in frame from base 1. CDR1 and CDR2 were assigned from the germline V gene as SNHLY and FYNNEI. Trimming at the junction amounts to 7 bases on V and 10 bases on J, and the germline ends lie 21 bases apart. This clone has at least ten counts. The target of this receptor is not known. Base qualities are not provided; no much larger clone lies one nucleotide away. Donors were healthy HIV-negative adults with no recently reported acute infections or vaccinations. All donors were Caucasian adults living in Nashville, Tennessee, USA. For unsorted samples, some 90 million PBMCs were counted and genomic DNA was extracted with the QIAamp DNA Blood Mini kit. After blood collection by leukapheresis, PBMCs were isolated using Ficoll-Histopaque density gradient centrifugation and then cryopreserved in the vapor phase of liquid nitrogen.

Using the deep immunoSEQ assay, multiplex PCR amplified TCR CDR3 regions from genomic DNA. For each cell subset, the extracted genomic DNA was distributed evenly across all wells of several immunoSEQ 96-well plates, and each plate served as one replicate. Each replicate PCR for unsorted PBMC received roughly 300 ng genomic DNA, equal to tens of thousands of T cell genomes. Unsorted PBMC genomic DNA was sequenced across ten immunoSEQ deep assay plates. The purified libraries were quantified using a Qubit 3.0 fluorometer, sized with a Bioanalyzer 2100, and then quantified again using the KAPA Library Quantification kit. A separate single-read 150-cycle Illumina NextSeq 550 flow cell was used to sequence each immunoSEQ 96-well plate. The paper's data handling went like this. Because the immunoSEQ output included only junctional sequences and no quality scores, the filtering could not be the same as the filtering used for full-length reads. To assign V/J genes and CDR3, sequences were annotated against IMGT germline references using PyIR, a Python wrapper for IgBLAST v1.9. Reads with weak V/J assignments (E-value above 1e-6), missing CDR3, stop codons, out-of-frame junctions, or ambiguous translated residues were removed. V3J clonotypes were defined as sequences sharing the same inferred V gene, J gene, and CDR3 amino acid sequence. Percentage overlap between repertoires was calculated by dividing the number of shared unique clonotypes by the size of the smaller repertoire. Repertoire richness was assessed with RTK rarefaction, the Chao1 estimator, and Recon v2.1 estimates of unobserved clonotypes. The table comes from immuneACCESS by way of TCRdb, which keeps in-frame sequences with V and J called. Part of the clones is missing from these tables; in studies checked, under half for an unresolved V gene and the rest for unknown reasons. The V and J calls and clone size are taken from that table; D and trimming were inferred from the DNA. This sample comprises roughly 500,000 clones, over 70% of them detected only once. 10% to 15% of the sample lies in the top ten.

The rearranged segments are TRBV2 and TRBJ2-3; TRBD2 is a possible D gene, resting on 6 matching bases. The TCR sequence derives from a middle-aged woman in good health. Some clones in this sample may be carry-over from other donors' samples. The specimen sequenced was PBMCs. This receptor carries the CDR3 CASNVQGTGTPQYF. The DNA sequence is given as TGTGCCAGCAATGTGCAGGGAACCGGGACTCCGCAGTATTTT.